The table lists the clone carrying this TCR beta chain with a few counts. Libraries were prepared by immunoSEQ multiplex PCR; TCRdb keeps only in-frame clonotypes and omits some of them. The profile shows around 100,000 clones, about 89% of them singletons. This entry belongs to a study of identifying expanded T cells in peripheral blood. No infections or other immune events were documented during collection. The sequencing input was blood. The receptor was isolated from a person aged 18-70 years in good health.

The chain's CDR3 is CASTPGQGYGYTF. DNA of the CDR3: TGTGCCAGTACCCCCGGACAGGGATATGGCTACACCTTC. J is TRBJ1-2 and V is TRBV19; 8 nucleotides agree with TRBD1. There are 13 residues in the CDR3. CDR1 and CDR2 from the germline V gene are LNHDA and SQIVND (reference sequence). Trimming removed 7 bases from V and 5 bases from J; junction bases left unmatched: 6.